This paragraph reports one T cell receptor (beta chain). The data belong to a study of blood T cell repertoires in COVID-19. Libraries were prepared by immunoSEQ multiplex PCR; TCRdb keeps only in-frame clonotypes and omits some of them. The profile shows about 130,000 clones, about 85% of them singletons. The germline gives CDR1 MNHEY, CDR2 SVGEGT. CDR3 length equals 16 residues. V was trimmed by 5 bases and J by 1 base, leaving 16 bases between them. The chain recombines TRBV6-2 or TRBV6-3 with TRBJ2-3; TRBD1 is a possible D gene (5 bases). The source is a man aged 35-49 years with active or convalescent COVID-19. Sequencing was carried out using peripheral blood. In DNA, the CDR3 is TGTGCCAGCAGTATTCGGACATATGGTCGCACAGATACGCAGTATTTT. It specifies CASSIRTYGRTDTQYF.